These 8 T cell receptor beta chains originate from one sample sequenced in a study of CD8+ T cells in alopecia areata (dated by TCRdb to the late 2010s). Preparation of the library involved the immunoSEQ multiplex PCR assay. RNA was extracted from all samples and reverse transcribed into cDNA as template for TCR sequencing. TCRdb stores this immuneACCESS table with in-frame sequences only. Part of the clones is absent; in the studies checked, under half of the shortfall reflects unresolved V genes, and no reason is known for the rest. The sample table holds under 200,000 clones, of which about 71% were seen once. The ten top clones hold around 0.9% of the sample. What this sample's time point label stands for: less than five weeks on oral tofacitinib. This specimen's treatment or condition label, per the study, means: oral pan-JAK inhibitor, 5-10 mg twice daily. Sequencing used CD4+ T cells sorted from blood, obtained at week 4, from a patient treated with tofacitinib. The receptors shown here come from a human donor with alopecia areata.

The J gene is TRBJ1-1, the V gene TRBV29-1; D is undetermined. This CDR3 has 13 residues. Looked up from germline, CDR1 is SQVTM and CDR2 is ANQGSEA. V lost 5 bases to trimming and J lost 5 bases, with 15 bases between them. The CDR3 nucleotides read TGCAGCGTTACCGCCCAGATTTCGACTGAAGCTTTCTTT. Protein sequence: CSVTAQISTEAFF.

The chain joins TRBV20-1 to TRBJ1-1, with a tentative D call TRBD1 (6 bases). CDR1 is DFQATT, CDR2 SNEGSKA, per germline (reference sequence). With 5 bases removed from V and 10 bases from J, the gap between germline ends came to 14 bases. This CDR3 is 11 amino acids long. The CDR3 loop reads CSAADRTRAFF. In DNA, the CDR3 is TGCAGTGCTGCAGACAGGACGAGAGCTTTCTTT.

The genes are TRBV7-2 and TRBJ2-1, with unresolved D. Between the trimmed V and J ends, which lost 1 base and 9 bases, there was a span of 10 bases. This CDR3 contains 13 residues. CDR1 is SGHTA, CDR2 FQGNSA, per germline. This CDR3 is CASSLGSNREQFF. CDR3 DNA: TGTGCCAGCAGCTTAGGGTCTAATCGTGAGCAGTTCTTC.

The chain combines TRBV29-1 with TRBJ1-4; no clear D gene. V was cut by 0 bases and J by 10 bases, with 6 bases left in between. The CDR3 loop spans 11 amino acids. Germline CDR1 is SQVTM and CDR2 is ANQGSEA. In nucleotides, the CDR3 is TGCAGCGTTGAAGATAACGGAAAACTGTTTTTT. The encoded protein is CSVEDNGKLFF. Drawing the rest from reference TRBV29-1 and TRBJ1-4, the complete variable domain is SAVISQKPSRDICQRGTSLTIQCQVDSQVTMMFWYRQQPGQSLTLIATANQGSEATYESGFVIDKFPISRPNLTFSTLTVSNMSPEDSSIYLCSVEDNGKLFFGSGTQLSVL.

The V and J genes are TRBV30 and TRBJ2-7; D remains ambiguous. Germline lookup yields CDR1 GTSNPN and CDR2 SVGIG (reference sequence). The length of the CDR3 is 12 residues. Trimming shortened V by 3 bases and J by 6 bases, and 12 bases separated the two germline ends. The DNA for the CDR3 is TGTGCCTGGAGCCAAGAGGTCCGCGAGCAGTACTTC. This translates into CAWSQEVREQYF. The full variable domain, completed using reference TRBV30 and TRBJ2-7, is SQTIHQWPATLVQPVGSPLSLECTVEGTSNPNLYWYRQAAGRGLQLLFYSVGIGQISSEVPQNLSASRPQDRQFILSSKKLLLSDSGFYLCAWSQEVREQYFGPGTRLTVT.

This clone was counted between two and nine times. V usage is TRBV5-1 and J usage is TRBJ2-2; 7 bases align to TRBD1. Unmatched junction bases numbered 6, after V lost 0 bases and J lost 1 base. The germline gives CDR1 SGHRS, CDR2 YFSETQ. The CDR3 has 17 residues. The DNA for the CDR3 is TGCGCCAGCAGCTTGGCCCCCGGGACAGTGAACACCGGGGAGCTGTTTTTT. It translates to CASSLAPGTVNTGELFF.

The chain joins TRBV6-5 to TRBJ2-5; D uncertain. This CDR3 region has 14 residues. Per the germline V gene, CDR1 is MNHEY and CDR2 is SVGAGI. Trimming left V 0 bases short and J 1 base short, with 6 bases between. The CDR3: CASSYSMSQETQYF. The CDR3 coding sequence is TGTGCCAGCAGTTACTCGATGTCCCAAGAGACCCAGTACTTC.

The V and J genes are TRBV6-5 and TRBJ1-2; the D gene is possibly TRBD1 (6 bases). The V and J ends lost 6 bases and 4 bases respectively, with 12 bases between them. This CDR3 region has 13 residues. CDR1 MNHEY and CDR2 SVGAGI come from the germline V gene. The CDR3 DNA sequence: TGTGCCAGCAGCCGTACAGGGAGCTATGGCTACACCTTC. Protein sequence: CASSRTGSYGYTF.